What follows are 10 T cell receptor beta chains derived from one specimen sequenced in a study of OX40 agonist ivuxolimab in advanced cancers. Libraries were prepared by immunoSEQ multiplex PCR; TCRdb keeps only in-frame clonotypes and omits some of them. The table lists around 64,000 clones, roughly 85% of them singletons. The sequenced sample was CD4+ or CD8+ T cells sorted from blood, obtained in a trial of the OX40 agonist ivuxolimab. The receptors were gathered from an adult with an advanced solid tumor such as melanoma, head and neck, liver or kidney cancer.

The rearrangement links TRBV27 to TRBJ2-1, with TRBD1 matching 7 bases. V dropped 7 bases and J dropped 6; count of bases not matched to a gene: 6. The CDR3 spans 13 residues. The germline V gene has CDR1 MNHEY and CDR2 SMNVEV (reference sequence). The CDR3 sequence is CASNRQGSNEQFF. DNA for the CDR3: TGTGCCAGCAACCGACAGGGTTCCAATGAGCAGTTCTTC.

As DNA, the CDR3 is TGTGCCAGCAGCGTTCAGGGCGCAACTAATGAAAAACTGTTTTTT. Its translation: CASSVQGATNEKLFF. The rearrangement joins TRBV9 to TRBJ1-4; perhaps TRBD1 as D (5 bases). CDR3 length equals 15 residues. The germline CDR1 and CDR2 sequences are SGDLS and YYNGEE. The ends were cut back, 2 bases at V and 0 bases at J, with 8 bases in the middle.

The chain joins TRBV5-1 to TRBJ2-5; tentatively, D is TRBD1 (6 bases). Germline CDR1 and CDR2: SGHRS and YFSETQ. The CDR3 is made up of 14 amino acids. V lost 4 bases, J lost 4 bases, and 14 bases lay in between. The CDR3 loop reads CASSRLRGSETQYF. CDR3 nucleotide sequence: TGCGCCAGCAGCCGTTTAAGGGGGTCAGAGACCCAGTACTTC.

The chain is built from TRBV6-4 and TRBJ2-1; TRBD2 agrees at 9 bases. The germline CDR1 and CDR2 sequences are MRHNA and SNTAGT. Losses at the gene ends were 2 bases for V and 11 bases for J; bases not matched to a gene: 7. The CDR3 loop spans 14 amino acids. The CDR3, as DNA: TGTGCCAGCAGTGACGGGCTAGCGGGAATCAAGCAGTTCTTC. Protein: CASSDGLAGIKQFF.

This chain joins TRBV5-1 and TRBJ1-4; D remains ambiguous. V lost 7 bases to trimming and J lost 11 bases, with 24 bases between them. The CDR3 length is 15 residues. Germline CDR1 is SGHRS and CDR2 is YFSETQ. In DNA, the CDR3 is TGCGCCAGCCGAAGGACGGCCGGGGTTGGAGAGAAACTGTTTTTT. Translating it yields CASRRTAGVGEKLFF.

The chain is built from TRBV19 and TRBJ2-7; no reliable D call. Germline lookup yields CDR1 LNHDA and CDR2 SQIVND (reference sequence). Trimming took off 1 base at V and 7 bases at J, with 14 bases between the two ends. CDR3 length equals 14 residues. Here the CDR3 DNA reads TGTGCCAGTAGTATAGGCCCGCTGAGTAGTGAGCAGTACTTC. Protein sequence: CASSIGPLSSEQYF.

This clone was seen once. This sequence joins TRBV7-2 and TRBJ2-7; TRBD1 agrees at 10 bases. With 5 bases clipped from V and 4 bases from J, the junction kept 8 bases outside the gene matches. The CDR3 has 15 amino acids. The germline gives CDR1 SGHTA, CDR2 FQGNSA. The chain's CDR3 is CASSANPGQGYEQYF. DNA of the CDR3: TGTGCCAGCAGCGCAAATCCGGGACAGGGGTACGAGCAGTACTTC.

This rearrangement joins TRBV7-2 to TRBJ2-1, with a tentative D call TRBD1 (5 bases). There are 13 residues in the CDR3. The germline V and J ends were trimmed by 4 bases and 4 bases, with 8 bases remaining between them. CDR1 is SGHTA, CDR2 FQGNSA, per germline. CDR3 nucleotides: TGTGCCAGCAGCTCCAGGGCGTACAATGAGCAGTTCTTC. Its protein product is CASSSRAYNEQFF. Full variable domain (remainder filled in from reference TRBV7-2 and TRBJ2-1): GAGVSQSPSNKVTEKGKDVELRCDPISGHTALYWYRQSLGQGLEFLIYFQGNSAPDKSGLPSDRFSAERTGGSVSTLTIQRTQQEDSAVYLCASSSRAYNEQFFGPGTRLTVL.

The gene calls are TRBV6-1 and TRBJ1-2; no clear D. There are 12 residues in the CDR3. Looked up from germline, CDR1 is MNHNS and CDR2 is SASEGT. The V gene lost 5 bases and the J gene lost 4 bases, with 8 bases spanning the gap. DNA of the CDR3: TGTGCCAGCAGTCTTAGTAGCTATGGCTACACCTTC. Residues: CASSLSSYGYTF.

The chain uses TRBV6-5 and TRBJ1-6, with D perhaps matching TRBD1 (6 bases). Per germline, CDR1 MNHEY and CDR2 SVGAGI. This CDR3 has 15 amino acids. Trimming removed 6 bases at V and 9 bases at J, with 18 bases between. CDR3 sequence: CASSMNDPGASPLHF. The CDR3 nucleotides read TGTGCCAGCAGCATGAATGATCCGGGGGCTTCACCCCTCCACTTT.